This T cell receptor beta chain emerged from a study of T cell responses to AZD1222 COVID-19 vaccine. In the study overall: It was second doses at about 4 or about 12 weeks that were pooled.

This clone was detected only a few times. The method was immunoSEQ multiplex PCR; TCRdb's version includes in-frame clones alone and lacks a portion of them. The sample yields about 85,000 clones, roughly 90% seen once. The germline V gene encodes CDR1 GTSNPN and CDR2 SVGIG (reference sequence). The CDR3 covers 15 residues. V was pared by 4 bases and J by 2 bases, with 10 bases of the junction left unmatched. The chain couples TRBV30 to TRBJ1-2, with 7 nucleotides matching TRBD1. This sequence was found in an adult in good health. The source was peripheral blood, collected on day 0 of AZD1222 vaccination. CDR3 nucleotide sequence: TGTGCCTGGAATCTATTCGGGACAGCCAACTATGGCTACACCTTC. This gives the protein CAWNLFGTANYGYTF.